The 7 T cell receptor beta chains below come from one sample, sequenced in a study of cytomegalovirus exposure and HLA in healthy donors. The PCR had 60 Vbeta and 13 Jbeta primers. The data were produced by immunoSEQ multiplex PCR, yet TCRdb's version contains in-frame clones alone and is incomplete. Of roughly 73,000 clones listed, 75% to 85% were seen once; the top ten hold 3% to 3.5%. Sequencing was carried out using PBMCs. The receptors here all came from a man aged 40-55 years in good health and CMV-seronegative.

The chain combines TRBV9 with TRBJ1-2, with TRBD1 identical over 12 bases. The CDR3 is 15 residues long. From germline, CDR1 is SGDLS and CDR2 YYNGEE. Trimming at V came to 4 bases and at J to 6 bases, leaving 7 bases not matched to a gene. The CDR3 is CASSNSGTGGDGYTF. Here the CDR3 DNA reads TGTGCCAGCAGCAACTCCGGGACAGGGGGCGATGGCTACACCTTC.

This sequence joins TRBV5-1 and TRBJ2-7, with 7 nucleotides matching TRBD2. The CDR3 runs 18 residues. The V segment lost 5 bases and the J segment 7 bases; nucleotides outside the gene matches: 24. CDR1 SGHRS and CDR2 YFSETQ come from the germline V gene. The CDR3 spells CASRYGEGSTHLLREQYF. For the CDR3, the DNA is TGCGCCAGCAGATACGGGGAGGGCTCTACTCATTTACTACGTGAGCAGTACTTC.

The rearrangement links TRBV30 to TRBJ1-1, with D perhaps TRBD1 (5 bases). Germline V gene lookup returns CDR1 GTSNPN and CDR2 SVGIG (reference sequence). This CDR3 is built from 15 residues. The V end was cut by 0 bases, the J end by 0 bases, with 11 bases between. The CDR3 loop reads CAWSVQGAVNTEAFF. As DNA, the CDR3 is TGTGCCTGGAGTGTACAAGGGGCGGTGAACACTGAAGCTTTCTTT.

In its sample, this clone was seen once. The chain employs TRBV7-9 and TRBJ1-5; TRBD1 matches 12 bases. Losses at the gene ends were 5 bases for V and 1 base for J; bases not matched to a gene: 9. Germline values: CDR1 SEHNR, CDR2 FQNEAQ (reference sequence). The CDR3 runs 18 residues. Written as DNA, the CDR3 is TGTGCCAGCAGCCCGGTGGGACAGGGGGCCATAAGCAATCAGCCCCAGCATTTT. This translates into CASSPVGQGAISNQPQHF.

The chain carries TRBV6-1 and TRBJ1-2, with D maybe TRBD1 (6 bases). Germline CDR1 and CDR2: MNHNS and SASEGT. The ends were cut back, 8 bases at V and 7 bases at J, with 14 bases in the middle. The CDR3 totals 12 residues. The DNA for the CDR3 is TGTGCCAGCTCCGGCGGACAGTGTGGCTACACCTTC. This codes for CASSGGQCGYTF.

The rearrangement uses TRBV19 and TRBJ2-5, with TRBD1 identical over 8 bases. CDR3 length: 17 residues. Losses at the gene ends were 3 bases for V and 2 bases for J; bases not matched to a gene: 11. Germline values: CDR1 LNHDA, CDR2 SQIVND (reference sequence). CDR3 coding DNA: TGTGCCAGTAGTATCGGAGACAGGGGAATGGGGCAAGAGACCCAGTACTTC. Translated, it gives CASSIGDRGMGQETQYF.

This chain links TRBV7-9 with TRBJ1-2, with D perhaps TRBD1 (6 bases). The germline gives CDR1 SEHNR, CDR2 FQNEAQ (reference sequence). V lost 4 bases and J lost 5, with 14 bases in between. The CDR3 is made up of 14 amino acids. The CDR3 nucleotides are TGTGCCAGCAGCTCTAGGGGGGGAACTTATGGCTACACCTTC. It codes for CASSSRGGTYGYTF.